The source of this T cell receptor (beta chain) is a study of shared clonotypes between healthy human individuals. When samples were unsorted, about 90 million PBMCs were used for genomic DNA. Each subset's genomic DNA was shared equally among a number of immunoSEQ plates. The repertoire was sequenced with immunoSEQ multiplex PCR; TCRdb's copy has only in-frame clones and lacks some. The data hold about 510,000 clones, with about 80% observed a single time. As to this clone: The antigen is unknown.

Study-wide results and caveats: The diversity represented, both genetic and in exposure history, was limited by few donors.

CDR3 length equals 14 residues. Germline V gives CDR1 LNHDA, CDR2 SQIVND (reference sequence). Trimming took off 5 bases at V and 0 bases at J, with 8 bases between the two ends. The chain employs TRBV19 and TRBJ1-3; possibly TRBD1 for D (6 bases). Sequencing used PBMCs. The clonotype was recovered from a woman aged 40 to 50 in good health. Some clones in this sample may be carry-over from other donors' samples. CDR3 bases: TGTGCCAGTAGTCAGGGGAGCTCTGGAAACACCATATATTTT. Residues: CASSQGSSGNTIYF. Variable domain in full (rest from reference TRBV19 and TRBJ1-3): DGGITQSPKYLFRKEGQNVTLSCEQNLNHDAMYWYRQDPGQGLRLIYYSQIVNDFQKGDIAEGYSVSREKKESFPLTVTSAQKNPTAFYLCASSQGSSGNTIYFGEGSWLTVV.